These T cell receptor beta chains were read from a single sample in a study of Ad26.COV2.S vaccination and SARS-CoV-2 variants. The data were produced by immunoSEQ multiplex PCR, yet TCRdb's version contains in-frame clones alone and is incomplete. The data contain about 370,000 clones, approximately 90% of them singletons. Specimen: peripheral blood, collected in a trial of Ad26.COV2.S vaccine versus placebo. Receptors were obtained from a person aged 18-65 years who received the Ad26.COV2.S COVID-19 vaccine or a placebo. Both conserved end residues are part of each CDR3. Each record gives: D gene, clone size, V gene, J gene, CDR3 DNA, CDR3 protein. A D gene is named only where the DNA matches it firmly. Not all rows give a size; the values are once, few, many and, for expanded clones, a class.

d_gene: TRBD1
abundance: -
v_gene: TRBV6-6
j_gene: TRBJ2-1
CDR3nt: TGTGCCAGCAGTCTCCGACAGGGGGGTTACAATGAGCAGTTCTTC
CDR3aa: CASSLRQGGYNEQFF

d_gene: TRBD2
abundance: -
v_gene: TRBV11-3
j_gene: TRBJ2-2
CDR3nt: TGTGCCAGCAGCCTAGCGGGGACGAACACCGGGGAGCTGTTTTTT
CDR3aa: CASSLAGTNTGELFF

d_gene: -
abundance: -
v_gene: TRBV5-1
j_gene: TRBJ1-1
CDR3nt: TGCGCCAGCAGCTTGAGGCGGGCGTTGAACACTGAAGCTTTCTTT
CDR3aa: CASSLRRALNTEAFF

d_gene: -
abundance: -
v_gene: TRBV7-9
j_gene: TRBJ2-2
CDR3nt: TGTGCCAGCAGCTTTCCCCAGGGGAGTGGCACCGGGGAGCTGTTTTTT
CDR3aa: CASSFPQGSGTGELFF

d_gene: -
abundance: -
v_gene: TRBV10-1
j_gene: TRBJ1-1
CDR3nt: TGCGCCTCCTCCCCGAATACAGGGAAAGACACTGAAGCTTTCTTT
CDR3aa: CASSPNTGKDTEAFF

d_gene: TRBD1
abundance: -
v_gene: TRBV19
j_gene: TRBJ2-3
CDR3nt: TGTGCCAGTAGTAGACCCGGACAGGGGGTAACCACAGATACGCAGTATTTT
CDR3aa: CASSRPGQGVTTDTQYF

d_gene: TRBD1
abundance: few
v_gene: TRBV2
j_gene: TRBJ1-2
CDR3nt: TGTGCCAGCAGTGACGACAGGGGGCCTGGCTACACCTTC
CDR3aa: CASSDDRGPGYTF

d_gene: TRBD2
abundance: -
v_gene: TRBV10-3
j_gene: TRBJ2-2
CDR3nt: TGTGCCATCAGTTCGGGGCGGGGGGCCGGTGGCACCGGGGAGCTGTTTTTT
CDR3aa: CAISSGRGAGGTGELFF

d_gene: TRBD1
abundance: -
v_gene: TRBV5-1
j_gene: TRBJ2-5
CDR3nt: TGCGCCAGCAACAGTGGACAGGGGCTAGAGACCCAGTACTTC
CDR3aa: CASNSGQGLETQYF

d_gene: -
abundance: -
v_gene: TRBV6-5
j_gene: TRBJ1-1
CDR3nt: TGTGCCAGCAGCCGGGCCGCGATGAACACTGAAGCTTTCTTT
CDR3aa: CASSRAAMNTEAFF

d_gene: TRBD2
abundance: -
v_gene: TRBV6-6
j_gene: TRBJ2-7
CDR3nt: TGTGCCAGCAGTCCAACGGGTGGGGTAGCGGGGGGTTCTACCTACGAGCAGTACTTC
CDR3aa: CASSPTGGVAGGSTYEQYF

d_gene: -
abundance: -
v_gene: TRBV12-3/TRBV12-4
j_gene: TRBJ1-2
CDR3nt: TGTGCCAGCAGTTTGATACCCTATGGCTACACCTTC
CDR3aa: CASSLIPYGYTF

d_gene: -
abundance: once
v_gene: TRBV6-5
j_gene: TRBJ1-2
CDR3nt: TGTGCCAGCAGCCCCGGGAGACACTATGGCTACACCTTC
CDR3aa: CASSPGRHYGYTF

d_gene: TRBD2
abundance: once
v_gene: TRBV7-9
j_gene: TRBJ2-2
CDR3nt: TGTGCCAGCACCGGGACTAGCGGACCCCACGGGGAGCTGTTTTTT
CDR3aa: CASTGTSGPHGELFF

d_gene: -
abundance: -
v_gene: TRBV19
j_gene: TRBJ2-5
CDR3nt: TGTGCCAGTAGTAGGGCGGGCGCCGGGGAGACCCAGTACTTC
CDR3aa: CASSRAGAGETQYF

d_gene: -
abundance: -
v_gene: TRBV19
j_gene: TRBJ1-5
CDR3nt: TGTGCCAGTATGGGGGGGAAAGTAGGCAATCAGCCCCAGCATTTT
CDR3aa: CASMGGKVGNQPQHF

d_gene: -
abundance: -
v_gene: TRBV7-9
j_gene: TRBJ1-1
CDR3nt: TGTGCCAGCAGGGGGGACACAACCATAAACACTGAAGCTTTCTTT
CDR3aa: CASRGDTTINTEAFF

d_gene: TRBD1
abundance: once
v_gene: TRBV5-6
j_gene: TRBJ1-5
CDR3nt: TGTGCCAGCAGCTTGAGGGACAGGGGGTCCCAGCCCCAGCATTTT
CDR3aa: CASSLRDRGSQPQHF

d_gene: -
abundance: -
v_gene: TRBV19
j_gene: TRBJ2-7
CDR3nt: TGTGCCAGTAGTACGACAGGCCATGGAGTTTACGAGCAGTACTTC
CDR3aa: CASSTTGHGVYEQYF

d_gene: -
abundance: -
v_gene: TRBV7-8
j_gene: TRBJ1-1
CDR3nt: TGTGCCAGCAGCCGAGATCCGTCAAATACTGAAGCTTTCTTT
CDR3aa: CASSRDPSNTEAFF

d_gene: -
abundance: once
v_gene: TRBV2
j_gene: TRBJ1-4
CDR3nt: TGTGCCAGCGGACAGAGTAATGAAAAACTGTTTTTT
CDR3aa: CASGQSNEKLFF

d_gene: TRBD2
abundance: -
v_gene: TRBV27
j_gene: TRBJ2-3
CDR3nt: TGTGCCAGCAGTTCGGGGGGGACTACGAGGGATACGCAGTATTTT
CDR3aa: CASSSGGTTRDTQYF

d_gene: -
abundance: -
v_gene: TRBV5-1
j_gene: TRBJ1-5
CDR3nt: TGCGCCAGCAGCTTGGGGGAACATACCGAACAGCCCCAGCATTTT
CDR3aa: CASSLGEHTEQPQHF

d_gene: TRBD1
abundance: -
v_gene: TRBV6-1
j_gene: TRBJ1-3
CDR3nt: TGTGCCAGCAGTGAATTGGACAGGACCTCTGGAAACACCATATATTTT
CDR3aa: CASSELDRTSGNTIYF

d_gene: TRBD1
abundance: once
v_gene: TRBV5-4
j_gene: TRBJ1-1
CDR3nt: TGTGCCAGCAGCTGGACAGGGACTAAGGGCACTGAAGCTTTCTTT
CDR3aa: CASSWTGTKGTEAFF

d_gene: -
abundance: -
v_gene: TRBV5-4
j_gene: TRBJ1-1
CDR3nt: TGTGCCAGCAGCTCCCGTCGGGGAATGAACACTGAAGCTTTCTTT
CDR3aa: CASSSRRGMNTEAFF